One and the same sample provided the 9 T cell receptor beta chains below, sequenced in a study of T cell responses to AZD1222 COVID-19 vaccine. Clones were read by immunoSEQ multiplex PCR, and TCRdb kept only the in-frame ones, dropping some. The sample contains some 110,000 clones, more than 75% of which appear only once. The sequenced sample was peripheral blood, obtained on day 0 of AZD1222 vaccination. The receptors come from an adult in good health.

The chain links TRBV19 to TRBJ2-7; 11 bases are shared with TRBD2. The CDR3 sequence is 16 residues long. J gave up 0 bases and V 3 bases, and 4 bases lay outside the gene matches. CDR1 is LNHDA, CDR2 SQIVND, per germline (reference sequence). The CDR3, as DNA: TGTGCCAGTAGTATGCGACTAGCGGGAAGCTCCTACGAGCAGTACTTC. It codes for CASSMRLAGSSYEQYF.

The rearrangement uses TRBV7-9 and TRBJ2-4; D uncertain. The CDR3 has 13 residues. The V end lost 1 base, the J end lost 5 bases, and 6 bases lay between the germline ends. Germline assignment: CDR1 SEHNR and CDR2 FQNEAQ (reference sequence). The CDR3 region is CASSLVGENIQYF. The CDR3 region has the DNA TGTGCCAGCAGCTTAGTTGGCGAAAACATTCAGTACTTC.

CDR3 protein: CASSRGDYSYNEQFF. The CDR3 DNA follows: TGTGCCAGCAGCCGGGGTGACTACTCCTACAATGAGCAGTTCTTC. The chain carries TRBV2 and TRBJ2-1; TRBD2 might be the D (5 bases). Germline CDR1 SNHLY, CDR2 FYNNEI. CDR3 size: 15 residues. The V gene lost 6 bases and the J gene lost 0 bases, with 12 bases spanning the gap.

The CDR3 DNA follows: TGCGCCAGCAGCCGCGAGAACACCGGGGAGCTGTTTTTT. Encoded protein: CASSRENTGELFF. This chain joins TRBV5-1 and TRBJ2-2; D is unresolved. Germline-derived CDR1 and CDR2 are SGHRS and YFSETQ. CDR3 length equals 13 residues. The ends were cut back, 4 bases at V and 1 base at J, with 5 bases in the middle.

The V and J genes are TRBV4-1 and TRBJ2-1; D not resolved. From germline, CDR1 is MGHRA and CDR2 YSYEKL. The V end was cut by 5 bases, the J end by 0 bases, with 14 bases between. This CDR3 region has 16 residues. The CDR3 spells CASSTLSLSSYNEQFF. CDR3 coding DNA: TGCGCCAGCAGCACCCTATCACTCAGCTCCTACAATGAGCAGTTCTTC.

V is TRBV15 and J is TRBJ2-5; a possible D gene is TRBD1 (6 bases). This CDR3 region has 15 residues. Germline V gene data show CDR1 as LNHNV and CDR2 as YYDKDF (reference sequence). Trimming shortened V by 0 bases and J by 4 bases, and 12 bases separated the two germline ends. The CDR3 loop reads CATSRDRGLGETQYF. DNA of the CDR3: TGTGCCACCAGCAGAGACAGGGGCCTTGGAGAGACCCAGTACTTC. Based on the CDR3 plus reference TRBV15 and TRBJ2-5, the full variable domain is DAMVIQNPRYQVTQFGKPVTLSCSQTLNHNVMYWYQQKSSQAPKLLFHYYDKDFNNEADTPDNFQSRRPNTSFCFLDIRSPGLGDTAMYLCATSRDRGLGETQYFGPGTRLLVL.

The chain uses TRBV7-9 and TRBJ1-4; D not resolved. V lost 5 bases to trimming and J lost 8 bases, with 15 bases between them. Germline lookup yields CDR1 SEHNR and CDR2 FQNEAQ (reference sequence). The CDR3 has 14 amino acids. The CDR3 protein is CASSPRTIGEKLFF. The DNA for the CDR3 is TGTGCCAGCAGCCCACGTACAATAGGGGAAAAACTGTTTTTT.

The rearrangement links TRBV5-1 to TRBJ2-3, with 7 bases that match TRBD1. The J segment lost 4 bases and the V segment lost 4 bases, leaving 9 bases of the junction unmatched. CDR3 length: 15 residues. Germline CDR1 and CDR2: SGHRS and YFSETQ. CDR3 in amino acids: CASSLNRGSADTQYF. CDR3 in DNA: TGCGCCAGCAGCCTAAACAGGGGCAGCGCAGATACGCAGTATTTT.

This sequence joins TRBV19 and TRBJ2-2; 8 bases map to TRBD2. CDR3 length equals 18 residues. Trimming took 1 base from V and 4 from J; bases not matched to a gene: 11. Germline lookup yields CDR1 LNHDA and CDR2 SQIVND (reference sequence). CDR3 protein: CASSIVGGSGSITGELFF. CDR3 DNA sequence: TGTGCCAGTAGTATAGTGGGGGGAAGCGGGAGTATCACCGGGGAGCTGTTTTTT.